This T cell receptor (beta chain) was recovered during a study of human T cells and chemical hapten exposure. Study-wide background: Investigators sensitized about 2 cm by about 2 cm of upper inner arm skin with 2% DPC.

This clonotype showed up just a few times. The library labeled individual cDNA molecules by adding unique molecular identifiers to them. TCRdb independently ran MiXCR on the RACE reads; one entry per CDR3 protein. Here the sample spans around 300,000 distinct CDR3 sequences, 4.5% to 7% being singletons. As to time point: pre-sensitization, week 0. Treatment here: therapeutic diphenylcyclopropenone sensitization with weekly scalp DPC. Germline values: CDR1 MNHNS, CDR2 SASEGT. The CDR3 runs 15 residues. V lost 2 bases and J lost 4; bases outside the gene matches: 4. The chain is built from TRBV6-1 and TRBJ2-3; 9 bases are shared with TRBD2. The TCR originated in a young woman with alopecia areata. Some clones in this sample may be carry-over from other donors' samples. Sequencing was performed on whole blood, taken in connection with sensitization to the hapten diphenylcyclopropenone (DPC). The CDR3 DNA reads TGTGCCAGCAGTGAAAGAAGCGGGGGGTCAGATACGCAGTATTTT. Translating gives CASSERSGGSDTQYF.